This T cell receptor (beta chain) is drawn from a study of cytomegalovirus exposure and HLA in healthy donors. Study background: Of roughly 400 genotyped donors, 81% grouped in the Caucasian-associated ancestry cluster.

13 Jbeta primers and 60 Vbeta primers were used for the PCR. Data came from immunoSEQ multiplex PCR; TCRdb stores just in-frame clones and leaves some out. The sample includes roughly 73,000 clones, around 78% of them seen just once. Study observations and caveats: In a later analysis, donors in an Asian-associated ancestry cluster reportedly had fewer N-insertions in productive TCRs than the cohort mean.

Germline V gene sequence: CDR1 SGHRS, CDR2 YFSETQ. This CDR3 comprises 13 residues. V gave up 8 bases and J gave up 1 base, with 13 bases separating them. This clone was recorded a few times. The antigen remains undetermined. Sequenced sample: PBMCs. This clonotype was obtained from a man aged 35 to 55 in good health and CMV-seronegative. V is TRBV5-1 and J is TRBJ2-7; the D gene is possibly TRBD2 (5 bases). The CDR3 DNA reads TGCGCCAGTACGGGGATCAATTCCTACGAGCAGTACTTC. Amino acids: CASTGINSYEQYF.